This record concerns one T cell receptor (beta chain) sequence. The sample comes from a study of cytomegalovirus exposure and HLA in healthy donors. The CDR3 has 18 amino acids. The PCR used 60 Vbeta and 13 Jbeta primers. Assay used: immunoSEQ multiplex PCR; TCRdb lists only in-frame clones, some missing. The sample lists 100,000 to 150,000 clones; roughly 80% were seen once. The TCR originated in a man aged 18 to 29 in good health and CMV-seropositive. Sequencing was carried out using PBMCs. The chain has TRBV21-1 and TRBJ2-5; the tabulated D call, TRBD1, remains unverified against the DNA. TRBV21-1 is tagged as a pseudogene. DNA of the CDR3: TGTGCCAGCAGCACTCCGCCCCCGAGACAGCCGCCCGAAGAGACCCAGTACTTC. Protein product: CASSTPPPRQPPEETQYF.